A single sample gave rise to the 20 T cell receptor beta chains below, sequenced in a study of cytomegalovirus exposure and HLA in healthy donors. It was with 60 Vbeta and 13 Jbeta primers that the PCR ran. The method was immunoSEQ multiplex PCR; TCRdb's version includes in-frame clones alone and lacks a portion of them. The data contain 120,000 or so clones, approximately 80% of them singletons. Sequencing input: PBMCs. The receptors were gathered from a man aged 25 to 40 in good health and CMV-seropositive.

The chain joins TRBV6-1 to TRBJ1-3; D may be TRBD1 (6 bases). Trimming cost V 2 bases and J 4 bases, with 18 bases left between them. CDR1 and CDR2 (germline): MNHNS, SASEGT. This CDR3 is built from 17 residues. CDR3 sequence (DNA): TGTGCCAGCAGTGAACACCTCATTTCAGGGGCCGGAAACACCATATATTTT. Amino acids: CASSEHLISGAGNTIYF.

The chain joins TRBV7-9 to TRBJ2-1; tentatively, D is TRBD2 (5 bases). The length of the CDR3 is 13 residues. Per germline, CDR1 SEHNR and CDR2 FQNEAQ (reference sequence). V dropped 5 bases and J dropped 5 bases, with 10 bases sitting between them. The CDR3 DNA reads TGTGCCAGCAGCCCGACTATGGACAATGAGCAGTTCTTC. It translates to CASSPTMDNEQFF.

The V call is TRBV28, the J call TRBJ1-6; D perhaps matches TRBD1 (5 bases). Trimming took 8 bases from V and 6 from J, leaving 8 bases between them. Germline V CDR1 and CDR2: MDHEN, SYDVKM. This CDR3 is 12 amino acids long. The CDR3 DNA is TGTGCCAGCCGACAGTTTAATTCACCCCTCCACTTT. Amino acids: CASRQFNSPLHF.

The V and J genes are TRBV9 and TRBJ1-6, with D maybe TRBD1 (5 bases). CDR1 and CDR2 (germline): SGDLS, YYNGEE. Trimming pared 1 base from V and 5 bases from J, leaving 10 bases between. The CDR3 has 15 residues. CDR3 coding DNA: TGTGCCAGCAGCGTACAGACAGCAGATAATTCACCCCTCCACTTT. Translating gives CASSVQTADNSPLHF.

This clone was found a few times. The chain uses TRBV18 and TRBJ2-2; D ambiguous. The V gene lost 1 base and the J gene lost 3 bases, with 9 bases spanning the gap. The CDR3 consists of 15 residues. Germline V gives CDR1 KGHSH, CDR2 LQKENI. Here the CDR3 reads CASSPRGPHTGELFF. The CDR3 DNA sequence: TGTGCCAGCTCACCACGTGGGCCCCACACCGGGGAGCTGTTTTTT.

This clone showed up just a few times. Other nucleotide sequences from this sample produce the same CDR3. The V gene is TRBV5-8, the J gene TRBJ1-2, with TRBD1 matching over 8 bases. The germline V gene encodes CDR1 SGHTS and CDR2 YDEGEE. The CDR3 sequence is 13 residues long. Losses at the gene ends were 4 bases for V and 8 bases for J; bases not matched to a gene: 7. This CDR3 is CASSPNRGNGYTF. In nucleotides, the CDR3 is TGTGCCAGCAGCCCTAACAGGGGGAACGGCTACACCTTC. Filled out from reference TRBV5-8 and TRBJ1-2, the complete variable domain reads EAGVTQSPTHLIKTRGQQATLRCSPISGHTSVYWYQQALGLGLQFLLWYDEGEERNRGNFPPRFSGRQFPNYSSELNVNALELEDSALYLCASSPNRGNGYTFGSGTRLTVV.

V usage is TRBV7-2 and J usage is TRBJ2-1; TRBD2 agrees at 8 bases. CDR1 and CDR2 from the germline V gene are SGHTA and FQGNSA. The J segment lost 5 bases and the V segment lost 3 bases, leaving 9 bases of the junction unmatched. CDR3 length: 16 residues. CDR3 coding DNA: TGTGCCAGCAGCTTGGGGCACGTAGCGGGGCACAATGAGCAGTTCTTC. This gives the protein CASSLGHVAGHNEQFF.

The chain recombines TRBV6-6 with TRBJ1-3; D is possibly TRBD1 (6 bases). Trimming took off 0 bases at V and 7 bases at J, with 10 bases between the two ends. The germline gives CDR1 MNHNY, CDR2 SVGAGI (reference sequence). There are 14 residues in the CDR3. The CDR3 region has the DNA TGTGCCAGCAGTTACTCCGGCAGGGGCAACACCATATATTTT. Translating it yields CASSYSGRGNTIYF.

This clone was detected once. The gene calls are TRBV27 and TRBJ1-5; D not resolved. Germline CDR1 MNHEY, CDR2 SMNVEV (reference sequence). This CDR3 has 14 residues. V lost 7 bases and J lost 1, with 11 bases in between. CDR3 sequence: CASTAPGSNQPQHF. The CDR3 coding sequence is TGTGCCAGCACAGCCCCCGGGAGCAATCAGCCCCAGCATTTT.

The V gene is TRBV18, the J gene TRBJ2-3, with a possible D match to TRBD1 (6 bases). Germline CDR1 KGHSH, CDR2 LQKENI. The CDR3 covers 15 residues. Trimming left V 1 base short and J 3 bases short, with 11 bases between. CDR3 in amino acids: CASSPRQGSTDTQYF. CDR3 DNA: TGTGCCAGCTCACCACGTCAGGGGAGTACAGATACGCAGTATTTT.

V usage is TRBV2 and J usage is TRBJ1-4, with D maybe TRBD1 (5 bases). Germline V gene lookup returns CDR1 SNHLY and CDR2 FYNNEI. V was shortened by 5 bases and J by 3 bases, with 10 bases between the two germline ends. The CDR3 is made up of 14 amino acids. The CDR3 bases are TGTGCCAGCAGTTTGGGACTTCCTAATGAAAAACTGTTTTTT. Its protein product is CASSLGLPNEKLFF.

The chain recombines TRBV7-2 with TRBJ2-7; 8 bases are shared with TRBD1. Germline-derived CDR1 and CDR2 are SGHTA and FQGNSA. J gave up 6 bases and V 1 base, and 5 bases lay outside the gene matches. The CDR3 extends over 14 amino acids. For the CDR3, the DNA is TGTGCCAGCAGCTTAGACCCTCAGGGGGCCGAGCAGTACTTC. Translating it yields CASSLDPQGAEQYF.

The chain carries TRBV19 and TRBJ1-4; 9 bases line up with TRBD1. The junction had 6 bases not matched to a gene; V was cut back by 3 bases and J by 7 bases. CDR3 length: 15 residues. The germline V gene has CDR1 LNHDA and CDR2 SQIVND (reference sequence). The CDR3 sequence: CASSILGTGPEKLFF. In nucleotides, the CDR3 is TGTGCCAGTAGTATCCTCGGGACAGGGCCTGAAAAACTGTTTTTT.

This sequence joins TRBV27 and TRBJ2-2, with a possible D match to TRBD2 (6 bases). The CDR3 has 16 amino acids. Germline lookup yields CDR1 MNHEY and CDR2 SMNVEV (reference sequence). Trimming took off 2 bases at V and 0 bases at J, with 10 bases between the two ends. The CDR3 spells CASSLRRRANTGELFF. As DNA, the CDR3 is TGTGCCAGCAGTTTACGCAGGAGGGCGAACACCGGGGAGCTGTTTTTT.

The rearrangement joins TRBV7-8 to TRBJ2-5; a weak D match, TRBD2 (5 bases). The CDR3 contains 14 residues. The V and J ends lost 5 bases and 1 base respectively, with 11 bases between them. Germline CDR1 is SGHVS and CDR2 is FQNEAQ. CDR3 nucleotide sequence: TGTGCCAGCAGCCAAGGCGGGTTCCAAGAGACCCAGTACTTC. Amino acid sequence: CASSQGGFQETQYF.

Only a few counts were recorded for this clone. The chain joins TRBV19 to TRBJ1-2, with D possibly being TRBD1 (6 bases). Trimming cost V 4 bases and J 6 bases, with 12 bases left between them. The CDR3 totals 13 residues. The germline V gene encodes CDR1 LNHDA and CDR2 SQIVND (reference sequence). CDR3 sequence reads: CASSTDSLDGYTF. CDR3 nucleotides: TGTGCCAGTAGTACGGACAGCCTAGATGGCTACACCTTC.

This clone was seen once. The chain recombines TRBV25-1 with TRBJ2-5; tentatively, D is TRBD1 (6 bases). CDR1 and CDR2 from the germline V gene are MGHDK and SYGVNS. The CDR3 consists of 16 residues. The germline V and J ends were trimmed by 4 bases and 6 bases, with 21 bases remaining between them. The CDR3 coding sequence is TGTGCCAGCAGTGCCGGCCAGGCTAAAGGGGGAAAGACCCAGTACTTC. Amino acid sequence: CASSAGQAKGGKTQYF.

The chain is built from TRBV7-9 and TRBJ2-7; 11 bases are shared with TRBD1. V lost 1 base, J lost 3 bases, and 2 bases stayed unmatched. Germline CDR1 reads SEHNR; CDR2 reads FQNEAQ (reference sequence). The CDR3 is 15 amino acids. This CDR3 reads CASSLGGTGGYEQYF. In DNA, the CDR3 is TGTGCCAGCAGCTTAGGGGGGACAGGGGGCTACGAGCAGTACTTC.

In this sample, this clone turned up a few times. J is TRBJ2-5 and V is TRBV27; weak D call: TRBD1 (6 bases). The CDR3 covers 12 residues. Germline loops: CDR1 MNHEY, CDR2 SMNVEV (reference sequence). The ends were cut back, 6 bases at V and 4 bases at J, with 9 bases in the middle. The CDR3 protein is CASRNRVETQYF. Written as DNA, the CDR3 is TGTGCCAGCAGGAACAGGGTAGAGACCCAGTACTTC.

The chain is built from TRBV29-1 and TRBJ2-1, with 11 bases fitting TRBD1. The CDR3 has 13 residues. CDR1 and CDR2 (germline): SQVTM, ANQGSEA. The V segment lost 6 bases and the J segment 7 bases; nucleotides outside the gene matches: 5. The CDR3 DNA reads TGCAGCGTGGGACAGGGGGTGGCAAATGAGCAGTTCTTC. Encoded protein: CSVGQGVANEQFF.